The TCR beta chain described here comes from a study of human CD8 memory T cell subsets. Germline assignment: CDR1 SQVTM and CDR2 ANQGSEA. The CDR3 has 15 residues. UMI-labeled 5' RACE produced the TCR beta libraries. TCRdb re-called the 5' RACE reads and shows each CDR3 protein once, DNA omitted. This table lists about 7,000 distinct CDR3 sequences. This clonotype counts as large by frequency. This chain joins TRBV29-1 and TRBJ2-1; there is no DNA to check the TCRdb D call of TRBD2. What was sequenced was CD8+ stem-like memory T cells (TSCM and TCM) sorted from PBMCs. Regarding subset: stem-like memory CD8 T cells (TSTEM), CCR7+ PD-1- TIGIT-. This sequence was found in a human donor in good health. Here the CDR3 reads CSVELTALSYNEQFF.